The sequence of this TCR beta chain was determined in a study of blood T cell repertoires in COVID-19. The participants were between roughly 18 and 100 years old and came from about two dozen US areas. Participant-reported clinical history was the basis for cohort assignment. The CDR3 sequence is 14 residues long. Germline V gene sequence: CDR1 SGHRS, CDR2 YFSETQ. V was shortened by 4 bases and J by 2 bases, with 12 bases between the two germline ends. Measured with immunoSEQ multiplex PCR; TCRdb has only the in-frame clones, and not every one. The sample contains about 240,000 clones, roughly 87% of which appear only once.

The receptor's source is a woman aged 25-40 years with acute COVID-19. The sequencing sample was made of PBMCs or T cells enriched from blood (not recorded which). This chain uses TRBV5-1 with TRBJ1-1; possible D gene TRBD1, 6 bases. The CDR3 region is CASSLADRNTEAFF. The DNA for the CDR3 is TGCGCCAGCAGCCTCGCGGACAGAAACACTGAAGCTTTCTTT.